The source of this TCR beta chain is a study of CD8 T cells in ankylosing spondylitis. Germline CDR1 and CDR2: SGHRS and YFSETQ. Trimming stripped 1 base from V and 3 bases from J, with 16 bases between. The CDR3 contains 16 residues. General observations from the study: A TCR beta motif of eight highly homologous variants appeared characteristic of ankylosing spondylitis blood. Disease-linked clones were reportedly significantly enriched in matched ankylosing spondylitis synovial fluid.

This clonotype showed up many times. Its antigen is not known. Libraries of TCR beta came from quantitative 5'-RACE with molecular barcodes. TCRdb re-called the 5' RACE reads through MiXCR, storing one row per CDR3 protein. Of some 54,000 distinct CDR3 sequences listed, around 7.4% are singletons. The sequence derives from a female donor with ankylosing spondylitis or in good health (not recorded which). The chain couples TRBV5-1 to TRBJ1-2; D not certain. The sample was blood, either unsorted or a sorted T cell fraction (not recorded which). DNA of the CDR3: TGCGCCAGCAGCTTGTGGACGGCAGCAGGCGACTATGGCTACACCTTC. Its protein product is CASSLWTAAGDYGYTF.